The rows below give T cell receptor beta chains drawn from one sample of a study of human T cells and chemical hapten exposure. TCRdb itself ran the RACE reads through MiXCR, one entry per CDR3 protein. The data show under 130,000 distinct CDR3 sequences, 11% seen once. The sequencing here drew on whole blood, taken in connection with sensitization to the hapten diphenylcyclopropenone (DPC). These receptors all come from a woman in her 40s with alopecia areata. Some clones in this sample may be carry-over from other donors' samples. Each CDR3 is given with its conserved first and last residue. Each record gives: clone size, D gene, CDR3 length, V gene, J gene, CDR3 protein, CDR3 DNA. D genes are given only for firm matches. Expanded clones get a size class; other rows say once, few or many, or leave the size out.

clone size: -; D gene: -; CDR3 length: 15; V gene: TRBV7-8; J gene: TRBJ1-1; CDR3 protein: CASSWPDSGITEAFF; CDR3 DNA: TGTGCCAGCAGCTGGCCCGATTCAGGAATCACTGAAGCTTTCTTT
clone size: -; D gene: -; CDR3 length: 15; V gene: TRBV18; J gene: TRBJ2-6; CDR3 protein: CASSRDLSGANVLTF; CDR3 DNA: TGTGCCAGCTCGAGGGACCTCTCTGGGGCCAACGTCCTGACTTTC
clone size: -; D gene: -; CDR3 length: 13; V gene: TRBV7-9; J gene: TRBJ1-2; CDR3 protein: CASSLREYTGYTF; CDR3 DNA: TGTGCCAGCAGCTTGAGGGAGTACACTGGCTACACCTTC
clone size: few; D gene: -; CDR3 length: 14; V gene: TRBV6-2/TRBV6-3; J gene: TRBJ2-1; CDR3 protein: CASSPGAAWNEQFF; CDR3 DNA: TGTGCCAGCAGCCCTGGGGCAGCCTGGAATGAGCAGTTCTTC
clone size: many; D gene: -; CDR3 length: 13; V gene: TRBV6-5; J gene: TRBJ2-1; CDR3 protein: CASSRRDLHEQFF; CDR3 DNA: TGTGCCAGCAGTCGGCGGGACCTTCATGAGCAGTTCTTC
clone size: few; D gene: -; CDR3 length: 16; V gene: TRBV10-2; J gene: TRBJ1-5; CDR3 protein: CASSDLTGKTHQPQHF; CDR3 DNA: TGCGCCAGCAGTGATTTAACAGGGAAAACACATCAGCCCCAGCATTTT
clone size: few; D gene: -; CDR3 length: 14; V gene: TRBV5-6; J gene: TRBJ2-2; CDR3 protein: CASSLMSRNWELFF; CDR3 DNA: TGTGCCAGCAGCTTGATGTCGAGGAATTGGGAGCTGTTTTTT
clone size: few; D gene: TRBD1; CDR3 length: 15; V gene: TRBV11-2; J gene: TRBJ2-1; CDR3 protein: CASSLVQGAAGEQFF; CDR3 DNA: TGTGCCAGCAGCTTAGTACAGGGGGCCGCGGGTGAGCAGTTCTTC
clone size: -; D gene: TRBD1; CDR3 length: 13; V gene: TRBV7-2; J gene: TRBJ1-1; CDR3 protein: CASSSQGGTEAFF; CDR3 DNA: TGTGCCAGCAGCTCGCAGGGGGGCACTGAAGCTTTCTTT
clone size: -; D gene: TRBD1; CDR3 length: 13; V gene: TRBV6-5; J gene: TRBJ1-1; CDR3 protein: CASRSQGRTEAFF; CDR3 DNA: TGTGCCAGCAGGTCACAGGGGAGGACTGAAGCTTTCTTT
clone size: many; D gene: -; CDR3 length: 15; V gene: TRBV2; J gene: TRBJ1-6; CDR3 protein: CASSAQGPQNSPLHF; CDR3 DNA: TGTGCCAGCAGCGCCCAGGGACCGCAAAATTCACCCCTCCACTTT
clone size: many; D gene: TRBD2; CDR3 length: 14; V gene: TRBV20-1; J gene: TRBJ2-7; CDR3 protein: CSAGTSPGLHEQYF; CDR3 DNA: TGCAGTGCTGGGACTAGCCCCGGACTCCACGAGCAGTACTTC
clone size: many; D gene: -; CDR3 length: 12; V gene: TRBV12-3/TRBV12-4; J gene: TRBJ2-3; CDR3 protein: CASSYFTDTQYF; CDR3 DNA: TGTGCCAGCAGTTATTTTACAGATACGCAGTATTTT
clone size: many; D gene: -; CDR3 length: 16; V gene: TRBV9; J gene: TRBJ2-1; CDR3 protein: CASSVAGGSSYNEQFF; CDR3 DNA: TGTGCCAGCAGCGTAGCCGGGGGAAGCTCCTACAATGAGCAGTTCTTC
clone size: -; D gene: -; CDR3 length: 14; V gene: TRBV29-1; J gene: TRBJ2-7; CDR3 protein: CSVLVLGANYEQYF; CDR3 DNA: TGCAGCGTTTTGGTGTTGGGGGCGAACTACGAGCAGTACTTC
clone size: few; D gene: TRBD1; CDR3 length: 14; V gene: TRBV7-2; J gene: TRBJ1-5; CDR3 protein: CASSSTGHNQPQHF; CDR3 DNA: TGTGCCAGCAGCTCGACAGGGCACAATCAGCCCCAGCATTTT
clone size: -; D gene: -; CDR3 length: 15; V gene: TRBV6-5; J gene: TRBJ1-2; CDR3 protein: CASNPLGRPNYGYTF; CDR3 DNA: TGTGCCAGCAACCCCCTGGGGAGACCTAACTATGGCTACACCTTC
clone size: -; D gene: -; CDR3 length: 15; V gene: TRBV20-1; J gene: TRBJ1-5; CDR3 protein: CSATHVRGANQPQHF; CDR3 DNA: TGCAGTGCTACCCACGTCCGGGGGGCGAATCAGCCCCAGCATTTT
clone size: many; D gene: -; CDR3 length: 12; V gene: TRBV7-8; J gene: TRBJ2-3; CDR3 protein: CASSFRTDTQYF; CDR3 DNA: TGTGCCAGCAGCTTTAGAACAGATACGCAGTATTTT
clone size: many; D gene: -; CDR3 length: 14; V gene: TRBV5-1; J gene: TRBJ2-5; CDR3 protein: CASSREPSQETQYF; CDR3 DNA: TGCGCCAGCAGCAGGGAACCCTCCCAAGAGACCCAGTACTTC
clone size: few; D gene: -; CDR3 length: 15; V gene: TRBV18; J gene: TRBJ2-3; CDR3 protein: CASSPVQRNTDTQYF; CDR3 DNA: TGTGCCAGCTCACCAGTCCAGCGAAACACAGATACGCAGTATTTT
clone size: many; D gene: TRBD1; CDR3 length: 15; V gene: TRBV7-2; J gene: TRBJ1-5; CDR3 protein: CASSLVGTVNQPQHF; CDR3 DNA: TGTGCCAGCAGCTTAGTAGGGACAGTTAATCAGCCCCAGCATTTT
clone size: -; D gene: TRBD1; CDR3 length: 15; V gene: TRBV12-3/TRBV12-4; J gene: TRBJ1-5; CDR3 protein: CASSPRTGINQPQHF; CDR3 DNA: TGTGCCAGCAGTCCGCGGACAGGGATCAATCAGCCCCAGCATTTT
clone size: many; D gene: -; CDR3 length: 14; V gene: TRBV29-1; J gene: TRBJ2-2; CDR3 protein: CSGIDGVNTGELFF; CDR3 DNA: TGCAGCGGAATTGATGGGGTGAACACCGGGGAGCTGTTTTTT
clone size: -; D gene: -; CDR3 length: 12; V gene: TRBV6-1; J gene: TRBJ2-5; CDR3 protein: CASGHVKETQYF; CDR3 DNA: TGTGCCAGCGGACACGTCAAAGAGACCCAGTACTTC
clone size: many; D gene: -; CDR3 length: 14; V gene: TRBV12-3/TRBV12-4; J gene: TRBJ2-7; CDR3 protein: CASRIQVTSYEQYF; CDR3 DNA: TGTGCCAGCAGGATACAGGTCACCTCCTACGAGCAGTACTTC
clone size: few; D gene: -; CDR3 length: 17; V gene: TRBV19; J gene: TRBJ2-7; CDR3 protein: CASSQLPAHKSSYEQYF; CDR3 DNA: TGTGCCAGTAGTCAGCTCCCGGCACATAAAAGCTCCTACGAGCAGTACTTC
clone size: many; D gene: TRBD1; CDR3 length: 16; V gene: TRBV6-5; J gene: TRBJ1-1; CDR3 protein: CASSLGQGAFTAEAFF; CDR3 DNA: TGTGCCAGCAGTCTGGGACAGGGGGCCTTTACCGCTGAAGCTTTCTTT
clone size: many; D gene: -; CDR3 length: 10; V gene: TRBV29-1; J gene: TRBJ1-2; CDR3 protein: CSVESYGYTF; CDR3 DNA: TGCAGCGTTGAGTCCTATGGCTACACCTTC
clone size: many; D gene: -; CDR3 length: 15; V gene: TRBV20-1; J gene: TRBJ1-4; CDR3 protein: CSAREWSATNEKLFF; CDR3 DNA: TGCAGTGCTAGAGAGTGGTCTGCAACTAATGAAAAACTGTTTTTT
clone size: many; D gene: -; CDR3 length: 14; V gene: TRBV7-8; J gene: TRBJ2-2; CDR3 protein: CASSNGLNPGELFF; CDR3 DNA: TGTGCCAGCAGCAACGGACTAAACCCCGGGGAGCTGTTTTTT
clone size: many; D gene: TRBD1; CDR3 length: 14; V gene: TRBV12-3/TRBV12-4; J gene: TRBJ1-5; CDR3 protein: CASTQTGENQPQHF; CDR3 DNA: TGTGCCAGCACTCAGACAGGGGAGAATCAGCCCCAGCATTTT
clone size: once; D gene: -; CDR3 length: 16; V gene: TRBV7-2; J gene: TRBJ1-3; CDR3 protein: CASSPPGVGKGNTIYF; CDR3 DNA: TGTGCCAGCAGCCCCCCCGGGGTCGGGAAGGGAAACACCATATATTTT
clone size: few; D gene: TRBD1; CDR3 length: 13; V gene: TRBV10-3; J gene: TRBJ1-2; CDR3 protein: CAITVDRVGGYTF; CDR3 DNA: TGTGCCATCACCGTGGACAGGGTCGGCGGCTACACCTTC
clone size: -; D gene: TRBD2; CDR3 length: 15; V gene: TRBV28; J gene: TRBJ2-1; CDR3 protein: CASSFGTSAHNEQFF; CDR3 DNA: TGTGCCAGCAGTTTTGGGACTAGCGCACACAATGAGCAGTTCTTC
clone size: -; D gene: TRBD2; CDR3 length: 16; V gene: TRBV5-5; J gene: TRBJ2-5; CDR3 protein: CASSSRLAGTQETQYF; CDR3 DNA: TGTGCCAGCAGCTCTAGACTAGCGGGAACCCAAGAGACCCAGTACTTC
clone size: many; D gene: TRBD1; CDR3 length: 18; V gene: TRBV10-3; J gene: TRBJ2-6; CDR3 protein: CAISKIPGQSSGANVLTF; CDR3 DNA: TGTGCCATCAGTAAGATCCCGGGACAGTCCTCTGGGGCCAACGTCCTGACTTTC
clone size: -; D gene: -; CDR3 length: 14; V gene: TRBV18; J gene: TRBJ1-2; CDR3 protein: CASSPPEGPYGYTF; CDR3 DNA: TGTGCCAGCTCACCCCCAGAGGGGCCGTATGGCTACACCTTC
clone size: few; D gene: -; CDR3 length: 16; V gene: TRBV7-9; J gene: TRBJ2-2; CDR3 protein: CASTKPQGPNTGELFF; CDR3 DNA: TGTGCCAGCACCAAACCCCAGGGACCGAACACCGGGGAGCTGTTTTTT
clone size: many; D gene: -; CDR3 length: 15; V gene: TRBV5-1; J gene: TRBJ1-5; CDR3 protein: CASSLGPAGNQPQHF; CDR3 DNA: TGCGCCAGCAGCTTGGGTCCAGCGGGCAATCAGCCCCAGCATTTT
clone size: -; D gene: -; CDR3 length: 15; V gene: TRBV28; J gene: TRBJ2-5; CDR3 protein: CASKVGGRLQETQYF; CDR3 DNA: TGTGCCAGCAAAGTAGGGGGGCGATTACAAGAGACCCAGTACTTC
clone size: many; D gene: -; CDR3 length: 12; V gene: TRBV20-1; J gene: TRBJ2-1; CDR3 protein: CSASPGPREQFF; CDR3 DNA: TGCAGTGCTAGCCCCGGCCCCCGTGAGCAGTTCTTC
clone size: -; D gene: -; CDR3 length: 14; V gene: TRBV12-3/TRBV12-4; J gene: TRBJ1-4; CDR3 protein: CASSSDGTNEKLFF; CDR3 DNA: TGTGCCAGCAGTTCGGACGGAACTAATGAAAAACTGTTTTTT
clone size: many; D gene: -; CDR3 length: 13; V gene: TRBV29-1; J gene: TRBJ1-5; CDR3 protein: CSVRTDSNQPQHF; CDR3 DNA: TGCAGCGTCAGAACAGATAGCAATCAGCCCCAGCATTTT
clone size: few; D gene: -; CDR3 length: 12; V gene: TRBV7-2; J gene: TRBJ2-3; CDR3 protein: CASSPGPRTQYF; CDR3 DNA: TGTGCCAGCAGCCCCGGACCTCGGACGCAGTATTTT
clone size: -; D gene: TRBD1; CDR3 length: 14; V gene: TRBV20-1; J gene: TRBJ2-3; CDR3 protein: CSARGGQLLDTQYF; CDR3 DNA: TGCAGTGCTAGAGGGGGACAGTTGTTAGATACGCAGTATTTT
clone size: -; D gene: -; CDR3 length: 14; V gene: TRBV30; J gene: TRBJ1-2; CDR3 protein: CAWDTAGVGYGYTF; CDR3 DNA: TGTGCCTGGGACACAGCAGGGGTTGGCTATGGCTACACCTTC
clone size: -; D gene: -; CDR3 length: 15; V gene: TRBV6-5; J gene: TRBJ1-1; CDR3 protein: CASNPSLGRNTEAFF; CDR3 DNA: TGTGCCAGCAATCCGAGCCTTGGGAGGAACACTGAAGCTTTCTTT
clone size: -; D gene: -; CDR3 length: 15; V gene: TRBV7-2; J gene: TRBJ2-2; CDR3 protein: CASSLISGNTGELFF; CDR3 DNA: TGTGCCAGCAGCTTAATCTCAGGGAACACCGGGGAGCTGTTTTTT
clone size: many; D gene: -; CDR3 length: 15; V gene: TRBV9; J gene: TRBJ2-7; CDR3 protein: CASSEGDVNSYEQYF; CDR3 DNA: TGTGCCAGCAGCGAAGGGGACGTCAACTCCTACGAGCAGTACTTC
clone size: few; D gene: -; CDR3 length: 17; V gene: TRBV18; J gene: TRBJ2-6; CDR3 protein: CASSLPGLTSGANVLTF; CDR3 DNA: TGTGCCAGCTCCCTCCCGGGACTGACGTCTGGGGCCAACGTCCTGACTTTC